The entry that follows covers one T cell receptor (beta chain) sequence. The data were obtained in a study of blood T cell repertoires in COVID-19. Study background: T cells, B-cell-depleted T cells, or PBMCs supplied cDNA or gDNA.

Germline CDR1 reads SGHDT; CDR2 reads YYEEEE. CDR3 size: 17 residues. Between the trimmed V and J ends, which lost 2 bases and 3 bases, there was a span of 18 bases. In the authors' methods: Reference gene primer amplification gave nucleated cell count estimates. Generated by immunoSEQ multiplex PCR, the TCRdb table keeps only in-frame clones and is missing some. V, J and clone size are taken as reported in that table, and D and trimming were inferred from the DNA itself. The data show around 140,000 clones, 65% to 85% seen once. The J gene is TRBJ2-4, the V gene TRBV5-6; possibly TRBD1 for D (6 bases). This TCR was sampled from a woman aged 60 to 75 with acute or convalescent COVID-19. Sequenced input: peripheral blood. The CDR3 protein is CASSFPSTGWGKNIQYF. The CDR3 region has the DNA TGTGCCAGCAGCTTCCCTTCAACAGGGTGGGGCAAAAACATTCAGTACTTC.